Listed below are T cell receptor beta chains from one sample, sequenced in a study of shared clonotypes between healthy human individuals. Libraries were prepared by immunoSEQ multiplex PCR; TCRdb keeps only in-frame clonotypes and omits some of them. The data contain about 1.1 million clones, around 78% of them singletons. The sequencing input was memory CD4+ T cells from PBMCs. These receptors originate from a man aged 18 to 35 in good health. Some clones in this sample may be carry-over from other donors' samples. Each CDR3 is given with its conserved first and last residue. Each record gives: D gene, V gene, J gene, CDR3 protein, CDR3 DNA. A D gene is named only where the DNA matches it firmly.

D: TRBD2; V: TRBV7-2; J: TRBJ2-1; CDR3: CASSLEATSGGREQFF; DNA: TGTGCCAGCAGCTTAGAGGCGACTAGCGGGGGAAGGGAGCAGTTCTTC
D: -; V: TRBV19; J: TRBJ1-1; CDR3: CASSIAGPLNTEAFF; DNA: TGTGCCAGTAGTATAGCTGGACCGCTGAACACTGAAGCTTTCTTT
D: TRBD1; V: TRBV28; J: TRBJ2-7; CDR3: CASSLWDRNYEQYF; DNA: TGTGCCAGCAGTTTATGGGACAGGAACTACGAGCAGTACTTC
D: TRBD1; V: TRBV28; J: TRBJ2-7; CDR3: CASSRTGTGVHEQYF; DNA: TGTGCCAGCAGCCGCACCGGGACAGGGGTCCACGAGCAGTACTTC
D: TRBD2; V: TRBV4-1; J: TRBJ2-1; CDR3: CASSHPTGTRNSDEQFF; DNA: TGCGCCAGCAGCCATCCTACCGGGACTAGGAACAGCGATGAGCAGTTCTTC
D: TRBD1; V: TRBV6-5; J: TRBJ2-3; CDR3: CASSYWDSDTQYF; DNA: TGTGCCAGCAGTTACTGGGACAGCGATACGCAGTATTTT
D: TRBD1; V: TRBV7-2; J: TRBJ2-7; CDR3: CASSQRQGIEQYF; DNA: TGTGCCAGCAGCCAACGACAGGGAATCGAGCAGTACTTC
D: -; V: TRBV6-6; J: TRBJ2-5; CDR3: CASTRDTQETQYF; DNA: TGTGCCAGCACTAGGGACACTCAAGAGACCCAGTACTTC
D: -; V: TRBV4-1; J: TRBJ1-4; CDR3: CASSQDGSGNEKLFF; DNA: TGCGCCAGCAGCCAAGATGGGAGCGGTAATGAAAAACTGTTTTTT
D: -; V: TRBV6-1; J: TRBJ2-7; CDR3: CASSASGGGTYEQYF; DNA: TGTGCCAGCAGTGCTTCGGGAGGGGGCACCTACGAGCAGTACTTC
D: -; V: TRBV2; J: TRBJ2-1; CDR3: CASSDWTPGNEQFF; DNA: TGTGCCAGCAGTGATTGGACCCCGGGGAATGAGCAGTTCTTC